These 12 T cell receptor beta chains share one sample of origin, sequenced in a study of T cells in localized non-small cell lung cancer. Clones were sequenced by immunoSEQ multiplex PCR, and TCRdb holds only the in-frame ones, with some missing. The sample yields approximately 14,000 clones, over 85% seen once. Sequenced here: peripheral blood mononuclear cells, sampled before any cancer treatment. The source of these receptors is a man aged 40 to 75 with stage III lung adenocarcinoma.

The rearrangement uses TRBV5-1 and TRBJ2-1; 8 nucleotides line up with TRBD2. This CDR3 is 17 amino acids long. Looked up from germline, CDR1 is SGHRS and CDR2 is YFSETQ. Trimming cost V 7 bases and J 2 bases; bases outside gene matches: 14. Here the CDR3 reads CASANNPAGVTYNEQFF. CDR3 sequence (DNA): TGCGCCAGCGCTAACAATCCAGCGGGAGTAACCTACAATGAGCAGTTCTTC.

V and J are TRBV27 and TRBJ2-2, with no clear D. The CDR3 is 14 residues long. V was trimmed by 2 bases and J by 0 bases, leaving 4 bases between them. Germline assignment: CDR1 MNHEY and CDR2 SMNVEV (reference sequence). CDR3 nucleotides: TGTGCCAGCAGTTTAACCCCGAACACCGGGGAGCTGTTTTTT. This encodes CASSLTPNTGELFF.

This clone was counted a single time. V usage is TRBV1 and J usage is TRBJ1-2. TRBV1 is a pseudogene segment. The CDR3 extends over 16 amino acids. For the CDR3, the DNA is TGCACCAGCAGTGGAACGGTTGTGCGAAAGACCTATGGCTACACCTTC. Amino acids: CTSSGTVVRKTYGYTF.

The rearrangement uses TRBV14 and TRBJ2-2; D possibly corresponds to TRBD2 (5 bases). The germline gives CDR1 SGHDN, CDR2 FVKESK. Trimming took off 4 bases at V and 1 base at J, with 10 bases between the two ends. The CDR3 has 15 residues. The chain's CDR3 is CASSRRQVNTGELFF. The CDR3 DNA reads TGTGCCAGCAGCCGGAGGCAGGTGAACACCGGGGAGCTGTTTTTT.

The CDR3 sequence is CASRPGADSYNEQFF. As DNA, the CDR3 is TGTGCCAGCCGGCCGGGGGCCGACTCCTACAATGAGCAGTTCTTC. This chain links TRBV6-5 with TRBJ2-1; D possibly matches TRBD1 or TRBD2 (6 bases each). The ends were cut back, 8 bases at V and 0 bases at J, with 14 bases in the middle. Germline loops: CDR1 MNHEY, CDR2 SVGAGI. CDR3 length: 15 amino acids.

The chain combines TRBV28 with TRBJ2-3, with D possibly called TRBD1 or TRBD2 (5 bases each). CDR3 size: 14 residues. The germline CDR1 and CDR2 sequences are MDHEN and SYDVKM. V was shortened by 7 bases and J by 2 bases, with 13 bases between the two germline ends. CDR3 protein: CASKGTVDTDTQYF. In DNA, the CDR3 is TGTGCCAGCAAGGGGACGGTCGACACAGATACGCAGTATTTT.

The chain carries TRBV28 and TRBJ2-7, with 7 bases identical to TRBD1. The V gene end was trimmed by 8 bases and the J gene end by 3 bases; junction bases not matched to a gene: 10. Germline V gene lookup returns CDR1 MDHEN and CDR2 SYDVKM. The CDR3 consists of 14 residues. The CDR3 here is CASQSPGQFYEQYF. The CDR3 region has the DNA TGTGCCAGCCAAAGTCCGGGACAGTTCTACGAGCAGTACTTC.

The gene calls are TRBV6-5 and TRBJ2-7, with D hard to call. Germline CDR1 MNHEY, CDR2 SVGAGI. The CDR3 runs to 13 residues. V was clipped by 0 bases and J by 5 bases, with 8 bases between them. The CDR3 DNA is TGTGCCAGCAGTTACTCAAGGGATCACGAGCAGTACTTC. This encodes CASSYSRDHEQYF.

The chain couples TRBV11-2 to TRBJ1-1, with 9 bases that match TRBD1. The CDR3 is 15 amino acids. V was pared by 5 bases and J by 1 base, with 5 bases of the junction left unmatched. Germline-derived CDR1 and CDR2 are SGHAT and FQNNGV. CDR3 region: CASSLQGAKNTEAFF. The CDR3 DNA reads as TGTGCCAGCAGCCTACAGGGGGCGAAGAACACTGAAGCTTTCTTT.

This clone has just a few counts. The chain joins TRBV4-3 to TRBJ2-1; D is perhaps TRBD2 (6 bases). Germline assignment: CDR1 LGHNA and CDR2 YSLEER. CDR3 length: 13 residues. V was clipped by 3 bases and J by 7 bases, with 10 bases between them. The CDR3 region is CASSHWDLNEQFF. CDR3 DNA sequence: TGCGCCAGCAGCCACTGGGACTTAAATGAGCAGTTCTTC.

The genes are TRBV30 and TRBJ2-2; D not certain. The V gene lost 5 bases and the J gene lost 4 bases, with 8 bases spanning the gap. CDR3 size: 12 residues. The germline CDR1 and CDR2 sequences are GTSNPN and SVGIG (reference sequence). CDR3 sequence reads: CAWGIGTGELFF. CDR3 in DNA: TGTGCCTGGGGGATAGGCACCGGGGAGCTGTTTTTT.

V gene TRBV5-1 combines with J gene TRBJ2-1, with TRBD2 matching over 7 bases. With 0 bases clipped from V and 7 bases from J, the junction kept 13 bases outside the gene matches. The CDR3 runs to 17 residues. Germline V gene sequence: CDR1 SGHRS, CDR2 YFSETQ. The DNA of the CDR3 is TGCGCCAGCAGCTTGGCCGGCGGTAGCGGGTCCCGAAATGAGCAGTTCTTC. Protein: CASSLAGGSGSRNEQFF.